Shown below are 6 T cell receptor beta chains from a single sample sequenced in a study of cytomegalovirus exposure and HLA in healthy donors. The table came from immunoSEQ multiplex PCR; TCRdb's copy has only in-frame clones and leaves some out. The table includes about 180,000 clones, 87% detected once. The sample was PBMCs. The receptors shown here come from a woman aged 30 to 39 in good health and CMV-seronegative.

In DNA form, the CDR3 reads TGTGCCAGCAGCTTCGTTAGAGTGATGAGCTCCTACGAGCAGTACTTC. Translation: CASSFVRVMSSYEQYF. V gene TRBV5-8 combines with J gene TRBJ2-7; D is unclear. Per germline, CDR1 SGHTS and CDR2 YDEGEE. The V end lost 2 bases, the J end lost 0 bases, and 15 bases lay between the germline ends. The CDR3 covers 16 residues. Variable domain in full (rest from reference TRBV5-8 and TRBJ2-7): EAGVTQSPTHLIKTRGQQATLRCSPISGHTSVYWYQQALGLGLQFLLWYDEGEERNRGNFPPRFSGRQFPNYSSELNVNALELEDSALYLCASSFVRVMSSYEQYFGPGTRLTVT.

CDR3 DNA sequence: TGTGCCAGCTCACCAACGGCACTAGAGCAAGAGACCCAGTACTTC. This translates into CASSPTALEQETQYF. The chain has TRBV18 and TRBJ2-5, with D maybe TRBD2 (5 bases). This CDR3 is 15 amino acids long. The ends were cut back, 2 bases at V and 2 bases at J, with 12 bases in the middle. Germline lookup yields CDR1 KGHSH and CDR2 LQKENI.

V and J are TRBV4-1 and TRBJ1-2; no firm D call. This CDR3 contains 13 residues. Germline CDR1 and CDR2: MGHRA and YSYEKL. V lost 0 bases to trimming and J lost 4 bases, with 6 bases between them. CDR3 loop: CASSQDNGYGYTF. The DNA for the CDR3 is TGCGCCAGCAGCCAAGATAACGGCTATGGCTACACCTTC.

The gene calls are TRBV5-1 and TRBJ2-1; D is possibly TRBD2 (6 bases). CDR1 is SGHRS, CDR2 YFSETQ, per germline. V dropped 0 bases and J dropped 7 bases, with 14 bases sitting between them. The CDR3 has 15 amino acids. This CDR3 is CASSLGPEGRNEQFF. Written as DNA, the CDR3 is TGCGCCAGCAGCTTGGGCCCGGAGGGTCGGAATGAGCAGTTCTTC.

V usage is TRBV27 and J usage is TRBJ2-7; D possibly corresponds to TRBD1 (6 bases). Germline CDR1 MNHEY, CDR2 SMNVEV (reference sequence). The CDR3 is made up of 16 amino acids. The germline V and J ends were trimmed by 3 bases and 3 bases, with 18 bases remaining between them. CDR3 DNA sequence: TGTGCCAGCAGTTTTGGGGAACCTGGGACAAACTACGAGCAGTACTTC. Residues: CASSFGEPGTNYEQYF.

The chain combines TRBV5-1 with TRBJ1-2, with 12 nucleotides matching TRBD1. The CDR3 covers 16 residues. Trimming took 0 bases from V and 6 from J; bases not matched to a gene: 6. Germline CDR1 reads SGHRS; CDR2 reads YFSETQ. The CDR3 protein is CASSLGDRGPSDGYTF. CDR3 bases: TGCGCCAGCAGCTTGGGGGACAGGGGGCCTAGCGATGGCTACACCTTC.